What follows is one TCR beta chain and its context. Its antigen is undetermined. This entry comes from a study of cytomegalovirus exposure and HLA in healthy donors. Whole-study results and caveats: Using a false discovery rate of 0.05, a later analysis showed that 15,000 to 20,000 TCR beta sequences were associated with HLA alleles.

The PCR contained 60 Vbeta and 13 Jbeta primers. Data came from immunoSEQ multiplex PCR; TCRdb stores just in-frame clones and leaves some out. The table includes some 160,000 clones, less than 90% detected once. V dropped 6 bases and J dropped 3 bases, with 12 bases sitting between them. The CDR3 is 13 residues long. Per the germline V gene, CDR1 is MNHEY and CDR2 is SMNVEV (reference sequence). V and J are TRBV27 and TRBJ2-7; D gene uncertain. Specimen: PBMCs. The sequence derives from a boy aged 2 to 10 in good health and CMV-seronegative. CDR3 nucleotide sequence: TGTGCCAGCAGGAGACTTCAACACTACGAGCAGTACTTC. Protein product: CASRRLQHYEQYF.